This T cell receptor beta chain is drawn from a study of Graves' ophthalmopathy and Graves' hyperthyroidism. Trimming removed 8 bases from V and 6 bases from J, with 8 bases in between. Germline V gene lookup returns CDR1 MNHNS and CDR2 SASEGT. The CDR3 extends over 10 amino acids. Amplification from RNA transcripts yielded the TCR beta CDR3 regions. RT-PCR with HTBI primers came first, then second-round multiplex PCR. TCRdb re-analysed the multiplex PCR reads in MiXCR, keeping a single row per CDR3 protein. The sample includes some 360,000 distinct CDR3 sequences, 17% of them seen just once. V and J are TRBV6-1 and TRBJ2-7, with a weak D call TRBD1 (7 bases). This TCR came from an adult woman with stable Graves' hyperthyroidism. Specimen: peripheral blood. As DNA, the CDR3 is TGTGCCAGCCAGGGGGGCGAGCAGTACTTC. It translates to CASQGGEQYF.